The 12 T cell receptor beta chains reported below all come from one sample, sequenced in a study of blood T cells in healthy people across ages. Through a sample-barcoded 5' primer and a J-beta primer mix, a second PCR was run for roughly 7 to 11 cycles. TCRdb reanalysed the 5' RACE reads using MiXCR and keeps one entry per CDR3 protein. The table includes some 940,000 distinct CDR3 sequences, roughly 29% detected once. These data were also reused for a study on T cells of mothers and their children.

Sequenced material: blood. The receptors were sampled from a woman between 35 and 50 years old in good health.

The DNA of the CDR3 is TGTGCCAGCAACCGAGGGGCAGCGGGGACTAGCACAGATACGCAGTATTTT. This gives the protein CASNRGAAGTSTDTQYF. The chain employs TRBV7-2 and TRBJ2-3; 7 bases fit TRBD2. V lost 7 bases to trimming and J lost 0 bases; unmatched junction nucleotides: 13. The CDR3 sequence is 17 residues long. CDR1 is SGHTA and CDR2 is FQGNSA in the germline V gene. The variable domain in full, completed from reference TRBV7-2 and TRBJ2-3, reads GAGVSQSPSNKVTEKGKDVELRCDPISGHTALYWYRQSLGQGLEFLIYFQGNSAPDKSGLPSDRFSAERTGGSVSTLTIQRTQQEDSAVYLCASNRGAAGTSTDTQYFGPGTRLTVL.

In DNA, the CDR3 is TGTGCCAGCAGCCAAGATAGTATAGTTTTGGGCGGGGAGCTGTTTTTT. Protein product: CASSQDSIVLGGELFF. The chain recombines TRBV4-2 with TRBJ2-2; D remains unclear. The CDR3 is 16 residues long. Trimming removed 0 bases at V and 7 bases at J, with 15 bases between. Germline lookup yields CDR1 LGHNA and CDR2 YNFKEQ.

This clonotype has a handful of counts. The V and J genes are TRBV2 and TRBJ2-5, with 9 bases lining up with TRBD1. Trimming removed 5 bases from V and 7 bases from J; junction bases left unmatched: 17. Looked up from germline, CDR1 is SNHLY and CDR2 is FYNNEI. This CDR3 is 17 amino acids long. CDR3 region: CASSPGQGMGIGRTQYF. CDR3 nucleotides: TGTGCCAGCAGTCCGGGACAGGGAATGGGGATTGGGAGGACCCAGTACTTC.

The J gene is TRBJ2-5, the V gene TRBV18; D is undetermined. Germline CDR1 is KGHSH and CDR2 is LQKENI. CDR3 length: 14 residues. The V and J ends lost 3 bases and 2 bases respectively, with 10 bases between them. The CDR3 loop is CASSPSIGQETQYF. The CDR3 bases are TGTGCCAGCTCACCGAGCATCGGACAAGAGACCCAGTACTTC.

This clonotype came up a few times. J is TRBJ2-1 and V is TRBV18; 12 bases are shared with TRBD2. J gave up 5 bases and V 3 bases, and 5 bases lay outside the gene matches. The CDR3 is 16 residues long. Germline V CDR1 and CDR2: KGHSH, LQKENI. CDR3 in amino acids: CASSPTGLAGNNEQFF. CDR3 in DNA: TGTGCCAGCTCACCTACTGGACTAGCGGGAAACAATGAGCAGTTCTTC.

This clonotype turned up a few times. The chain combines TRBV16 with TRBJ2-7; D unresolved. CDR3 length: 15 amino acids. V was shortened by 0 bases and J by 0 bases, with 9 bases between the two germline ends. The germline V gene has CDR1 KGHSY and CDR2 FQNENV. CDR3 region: CASSQSLTPSYEQYF. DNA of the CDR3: TGTGCCAGCAGCCAATCGCTCACTCCCTCCTACGAGCAGTACTTC.

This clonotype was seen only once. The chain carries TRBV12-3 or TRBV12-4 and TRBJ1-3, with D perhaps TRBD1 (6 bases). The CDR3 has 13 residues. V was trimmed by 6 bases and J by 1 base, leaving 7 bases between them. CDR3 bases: TGTGCCAGCAGGGGGACATCTGGAAACACCATATATTTT. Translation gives CASRGTSGNTIYF.

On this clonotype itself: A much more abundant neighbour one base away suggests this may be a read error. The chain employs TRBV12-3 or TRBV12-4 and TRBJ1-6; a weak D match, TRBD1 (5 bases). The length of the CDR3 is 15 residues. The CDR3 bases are TGTGCCAGCAGTTTGTCCGGGGGTAATAATTCACCCCCCCACTTT. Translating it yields CASSLSGGNNSPPHF.

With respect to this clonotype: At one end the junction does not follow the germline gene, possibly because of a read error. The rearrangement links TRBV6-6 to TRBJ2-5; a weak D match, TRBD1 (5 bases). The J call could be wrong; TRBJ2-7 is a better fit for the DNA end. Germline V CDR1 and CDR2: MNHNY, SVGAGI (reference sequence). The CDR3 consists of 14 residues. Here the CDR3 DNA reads TGTGCCGGCAGCCAACCGGAACAGGTAAACGAGCAGTACTTC. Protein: CAGSQPEQVNEQYF.

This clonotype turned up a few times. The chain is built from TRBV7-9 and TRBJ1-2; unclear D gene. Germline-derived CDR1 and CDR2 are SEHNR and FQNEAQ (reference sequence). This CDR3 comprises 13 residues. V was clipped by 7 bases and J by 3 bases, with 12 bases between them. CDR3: CASTTTDYYGYTF. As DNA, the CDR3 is TGTGCCAGCACCACGACGGACTACTATGGCTACACCTTC.

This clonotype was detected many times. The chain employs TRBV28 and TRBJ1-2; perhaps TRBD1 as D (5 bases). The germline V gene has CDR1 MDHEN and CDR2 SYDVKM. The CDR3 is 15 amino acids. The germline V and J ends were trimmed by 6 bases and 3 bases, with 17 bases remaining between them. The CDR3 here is CASSAGRSEYYGYTF. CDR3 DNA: TGTGCCAGCAGCGCGGGACGGTCAGAGTACTATGGCTACACCTTC.

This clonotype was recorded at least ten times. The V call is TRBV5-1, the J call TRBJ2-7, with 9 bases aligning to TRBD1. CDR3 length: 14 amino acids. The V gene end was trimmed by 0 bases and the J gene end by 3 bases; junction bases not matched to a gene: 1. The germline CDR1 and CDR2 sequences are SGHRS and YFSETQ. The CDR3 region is CASSLGDRVYEQYF. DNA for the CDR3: TGCGCCAGCAGCTTGGGGGACAGGGTCTACGAGCAGTACTTC.